This is a list of T cell receptor beta chains from one sample in a study of siplizumab effects on memory and regulatory T cells. TCRdb keeps only in-frame clones here, not all; method: immunoSEQ multiplex PCR. The sample lists about 100,000 clones; about 91% were seen once. Sequencing was carried out using CD4+ T cells sorted from blood. The source of these receptors is a human donor in good health. Some clones in this sample may be carry-over from other donors' samples. Both conserved end residues are part of each CDR3. D genes are given only for firm matches. For some rows the clone size is stated as once, few or many, or as a class when expanded; others skip it.

CDR3 protein: CASSPGGGRQARSSYEQYF; CDR3 DNA: TGCGCCAGCAGCCCAGGTGGAGGGAGACAGGCGAGGAGCTCCTACGAGCAGTACTTC; D gene: -; clone size: -; V gene: TRBV4-1; J gene: TRBJ2-7
CDR3 protein: CASSLTGGVRLETQYF; CDR3 DNA: TGTGCCAGCAGCTTAACAGGCGGGGTACGTCTTGAGACCCAGTACTTC; D gene: -; clone size: once; V gene: TRBV7-3; J gene: TRBJ2-5
CDR3 protein: CAISEQETQYF; CDR3 DNA: TGTGCCATCAGTGAGCAAGAGACCCAGTACTTC; D gene: -; clone size: -; V gene: TRBV10-3; J gene: TRBJ2-5
CDR3 protein: CASSEAETGRGF; CDR3 DNA: TGTGCCAGCAGTGAAGCGGAGACAGGGAGAGGATTC; D gene: TRBD1; clone size: -; V gene: TRBV6-1; J gene: TRBJ1-2
CDR3 protein: CASSEGGRASGRYEQYF; CDR3 DNA: TGTGCCAGCAGTGAAGGGGGTCGGGCCAGCGGGAGGTACGAGCAGTACTTC; D gene: TRBD2; clone size: -; V gene: TRBV6-1; J gene: TRBJ2-7
CDR3 protein: CASRSEQGVTDTQYF; CDR3 DNA: TGTGCCAGCAGATCCGAACAGGGTGTAACAGATACGCAGTATTTT; D gene: -; clone size: -; V gene: TRBV7-9; J gene: TRBJ2-3
CDR3 protein: CASSLDVPSALYEQYF; CDR3 DNA: TGTGCCAGCAGCTTAGATGTACCTAGCGCCCTATACGAGCAGTACTTC; D gene: -; clone size: -; V gene: TRBV11-2; J gene: TRBJ2-7
CDR3 protein: CASSGGDRTNIQYF; CDR3 DNA: TGCGCCAGCAGCGGGGGGGACAGGACCAACATTCAGTACTTC; D gene: -; clone size: -; V gene: TRBV5-1; J gene: TRBJ2-4
CDR3 protein: CASSSPTGAETEAFF; CDR3 DNA: TGTGCCAGCAGTTCCCCGACAGGAGCGGAGACTGAAGCTTTCTTT; D gene: -; clone size: once; V gene: TRBV27; J gene: TRBJ1-1
CDR3 protein: CASRMGLAGGVEQFF; CDR3 DNA: TGTGCCAGCAGAATGGGACTAGCGGGAGGCGTTGAGCAGTTCTTC; D gene: TRBD2; clone size: -; V gene: TRBV27; J gene: TRBJ2-1
CDR3 protein: CASRPRNRGLSQYF; CDR3 DNA: TGCGCCAGCAGGCCCCGGAACAGGGGCTTGTCCCAGTACTTC; D gene: TRBD1; clone size: -; V gene: TRBV10-2; J gene: TRBJ2-5
CDR3 protein: CASRGTSGSYEQYF; CDR3 DNA: TGTGCCAGCAGGGGGACTAGCGGGAGCTACGAGCAGTACTTC; D gene: TRBD2; clone size: -; V gene: TRBV2; J gene: TRBJ2-7
CDR3 protein: CATSRAQGLDPTDTQYF; CDR3 DNA: TGTGCCACCAGCAGAGCCCAGGGGCTAGACCCCACAGATACGCAGTATTTT; D gene: -; clone size: -; V gene: TRBV15; J gene: TRBJ2-3
CDR3 protein: CASSPPGSSYNEQFF; CDR3 DNA: TGTGCCAGCTCACCACCAGGGAGCTCCTACAATGAGCAGTTCTTC; D gene: -; clone size: -; V gene: TRBV18; J gene: TRBJ2-1
CDR3 protein: CASSLALGDEKLFF; CDR3 DNA: TGTGCCAGCAGCTTAGCGCTGGGGGATGAAAAACTGTTTTTT; D gene: -; clone size: -; V gene: TRBV7-9; J gene: TRBJ1-4
CDR3 protein: CASSLSWDSYEQYF; CDR3 DNA: TGTGCCAGCAGCTTATCCTGGGATTCCTACGAGCAGTACTTC; D gene: -; clone size: -; V gene: TRBV7-8; J gene: TRBJ2-7
CDR3 protein: CASSPEGGGQPQHF; CDR3 DNA: TGTGCCAGCAGCCCAGAGGGGGGAGGTCAGCCCCAGCATTTT; D gene: -; clone size: -; V gene: TRBV7-6; J gene: TRBJ1-5
CDR3 protein: CASSLIGYTGELFF; CDR3 DNA: TGTGCCAGCAGCTTAATAGGGTACACCGGGGAGCTGTTTTTT; D gene: -; clone size: -; V gene: TRBV7-9; J gene: TRBJ2-2
CDR3 protein: CASSQGPGLAGFIETQYF; CDR3 DNA: TGCGCCAGCAGCCAGGGCCCGGGACTAGCGGGATTTATCGAGACCCAGTACTTC; D gene: TRBD2; clone size: once; V gene: TRBV4-1; J gene: TRBJ2-5
CDR3 protein: CASSLRQMNTEAFF; CDR3 DNA: TGTGCCAGCAGTTTACGGCAGATGAACACTGAAGCTTTCTTT; D gene: -; clone size: -; V gene: TRBV28; J gene: TRBJ1-1
CDR3 protein: CASSYDRQGFYGYTF; CDR3 DNA: TGTGCCAGCAGTTACGACAGACAGGGCTTCTATGGCTACACCTTC; D gene: TRBD1; clone size: few; V gene: TRBV6-5; J gene: TRBJ1-2
CDR3 protein: CASSFVAGGWETQYF; CDR3 DNA: TGTGCCAGCAGCTTTGTAGCGGGAGGGTGGGAGACCCAGTACTTC; D gene: TRBD2; clone size: -; V gene: TRBV11-2; J gene: TRBJ2-5
CDR3 protein: CASSLVLDTGELFF; CDR3 DNA: TGCGCCAGCAGCTTGGTCTTGGACACCGGGGAGCTGTTTTTT; D gene: -; clone size: -; V gene: TRBV5-1; J gene: TRBJ2-2
CDR3 protein: CASSGEQILPLAKNIQYF; CDR3 DNA: TGCGCCAGCAGTGGGGAACAGATCCTTCCACTAGCCAAAAACATTCAGTACTTC; D gene: -; clone size: -; V gene: TRBV10-2; J gene: TRBJ2-4